One and the same sample provided the 30 T cell receptor beta chains below, sequenced in a study of shared clonotypes between healthy human individuals. Measured with immunoSEQ multiplex PCR; TCRdb has only the in-frame clones, and not every one. The data hold 1,400,000 or so clones, with about 98.5% observed a single time. The sequenced sample consisted of naive CD4+ T cells sorted from blood. The subset is: CD45RA+ positively selected. These receptors originate from a young man in good health.

DNA of the CDR3: TGTGCCAGCAGTTACTCGTTGGGTGGGGAGACCCAGTACTTC. This sequence encodes CASSYSLGGETQYF. V gene TRBV6-5 combines with J gene TRBJ2-5; D unresolved. V lost 0 bases to trimming and J lost 5 bases, with 10 bases between them. Germline CDR1 and CDR2: MNHEY and SVGAGI. The CDR3 has 14 residues.

CDR3 sequence: CASGTGSQPQHF. In DNA, the CDR3 is TGTGCCAGTGGGACAGGGAGTCAGCCCCAGCATTTT. This chain links TRBV6-6 with TRBJ1-5, with 9 positions matching TRBD1. The CDR3 is 12 amino acids. V gave up 9 bases and J gave up 6 bases; unmatched junction bases: 3. Germline CDR1 reads MNHNY; CDR2 reads SVGAGI (reference sequence).

The rearrangement joins TRBV6-1 to TRBJ1-2; D unclear. Trimming took off 5 bases at V and 4 bases at J, with 14 bases between the two ends. This CDR3 is 14 amino acids long. In germline, CDR1 is MNHNS, CDR2 SASEGT. This CDR3 reads CASSSAQLGYGYTF. The CDR3 region has the DNA TGTGCCAGCAGTTCAGCTCAGTTGGGCTATGGCTACACCTTC.

CDR3 protein: CATSRGLLGGTYEQYF. Written as DNA, the CDR3 is TGTGCCACCAGCAGGGGGCTTCTAGGTGGTACCTACGAGCAGTACTTC. The chain joins TRBV15 to TRBJ2-7; tentatively, D is TRBD1 (5 bases). Looked up from germline, CDR1 is LNHNV and CDR2 is YYDKDF (reference sequence). V lost 3 bases to trimming and J lost 2 bases, with 17 bases between them. The CDR3 covers 16 residues.

The rearrangement uses TRBV19 and TRBJ1-5, with a weak D call TRBD1 (5 bases). V lost 3 bases to trimming and J lost 2 bases, with 17 bases between them. CDR3 size: 17 residues. CDR1 is LNHDA and CDR2 is SQIVND in the germline V gene (reference sequence). As DNA, the CDR3 is TGTGCCAGTAGTATCCGGTGGCAGGGAATCGGCAATCAGCCCCAGCATTTT. The encoded protein is CASSIRWQGIGNQPQHF.

The V call is TRBV5-6, the J call TRBJ2-2, with D unresolved. The V end was cut by 0 bases, the J end by 5 bases, with 14 bases between. Germline V CDR1 and CDR2: SGHDT, YYEEEE. The CDR3 sequence is 16 residues long. CDR3 region: CASSLAPGQRTGELFF. Here the CDR3 DNA reads TGTGCCAGCAGCTTGGCTCCAGGCCAGAGGACCGGGGAGCTGTTTTTT.

V is TRBV5-5 and J is TRBJ2-3; unclear D gene. Trimming removed 7 bases at V and 0 bases at J, with 15 bases between. CDR3 length equals 15 residues. Germline loops: CDR1 SGHKS, CDR2 YYEKEE (reference sequence). The CDR3, as DNA: TGTGCCAGCGGTCCAGTAGCCTCTAGCACAGATACGCAGTATTTT. It codes for CASGPVASSTDTQYF.

The chain employs TRBV19 and TRBJ2-5; D unresolved. V was trimmed by 5 bases and J by 5 bases, leaving 18 bases between them. The germline V gene has CDR1 LNHDA and CDR2 SQIVND (reference sequence). This CDR3 region has 15 residues. The CDR3 protein is CASSPSHRSFETQYF. CDR3 DNA: TGTGCCAGTAGTCCTTCCCACCGGAGTTTCGAGACCCAGTACTTC. Combining the CDR3 with reference TRBV19 and TRBJ2-5 gives the whole variable domain DGGITQSPKYLFRKEGQNVTLSCEQNLNHDAMYWYRQDPGQGLRLIYYSQIVNDFQKGDIAEGYSVSREKKESFPLTVTSAQKNPTAFYLCASSPSHRSFETQYFGPGTRLLVL.

The CDR3 region has the DNA TGCGCCAGCAGCTTGACAGTTGGGACAGATACGCAGTATTTT. Its translation is CASSLTVGTDTQYF. The chain carries TRBV5-1 and TRBJ2-3; D is unclear. V dropped 1 base and J dropped 3 bases, with 9 bases sitting between them. Germline V gives CDR1 SGHRS, CDR2 YFSETQ. This CDR3 region has 14 residues.

The chain has TRBV5-1 and TRBJ2-1; 8 nucleotides match TRBD2. V was pared by 4 bases and J by 3 bases, with 15 bases of the junction left unmatched. Germline V gene lookup returns CDR1 SGHRS and CDR2 YFSETQ. The CDR3 is 18 amino acids. CDR3 DNA: TGCGCCAGCAGCCCACTGCCAGCGGGAGAGTTCTTCTACAATGAGCAGTTCTTC. Amino acids: CASSPLPAGEFFYNEQFF. The variable domain in full, with the rest retrieved from reference TRBV5-1 and TRBJ2-1, is KAGVTQTPRYLIKTRGQQVTLSCSPISGHRSVSWYQQTPGQGLQFLFEYFSETQRNKGNFPGRFSGRQFSNSRSEMNVSTLELGDSALYLCASSPLPAGEFFYNEQFFGPGTRLTVL.

Written as DNA, the CDR3 is TGTGCCAGCAGCATACAGGGTAGGGTTCAGCCCCAGCATTTT. Translated, it gives CASSIQGRVQPQHF. The chain has TRBV7-9 and TRBJ1-5; perhaps TRBD1 as D (6 bases). CDR3 length: 14 amino acids. In germline, CDR1 is SEHNR, CDR2 FQNEAQ (reference sequence). The germline V and J ends were trimmed by 5 bases and 6 bases, with 14 bases remaining between them. Based on the CDR3 plus reference TRBV7-9 and TRBJ1-5, the full variable domain is DTGVSQNPRHKITKRGQNVTFRCDPISEHNRLYWYRQTLGQGPEFLTYFQNEAQLEKSRLLSDRFSAERPKGSFSTLEIQRTEQGDSAMYLCASSIQGRVQPQHFGDGTRLSIL.

V and J are TRBV30 and TRBJ2-1; D may match TRBD1 or TRBD2 (5 bases each). CDR3 length equals 19 residues. From germline, CDR1 is GTSNPN and CDR2 SVGIG (reference sequence). V lost 1 base and J 2 bases, leaving 24 bases between the germline ends. In DNA form, the CDR3 reads TGTGCCTGGAGTGGTGTGATTCGGGACCGACCCCCAGCCTACAATGAGCAGTTCTTC. Residues: CAWSGVIRDRPPAYNEQFF.

This chain connects TRBV11-2 to TRBJ2-7, with D perhaps being TRBD1 or TRBD2 (5 bases each). Germline loops: CDR1 SGHAT, CDR2 FQNNGV. V lost 3 bases to trimming and J lost 3 bases, with 12 bases between them. The CDR3 consists of 14 residues. This CDR3 is CASSFGALDYEQYF. In nucleotides, the CDR3 is TGTGCCAGCAGCTTCGGGGCCTTGGACTACGAGCAGTACTTC.

The CDR3: CASSPGQGRGMAGELFF. CDR3 sequence (DNA): TGTGCCAGCAGCCCGGGACAGGGGCGGGGGATGGCCGGGGAGCTGTTTTTT. This rearrangement joins TRBV5-4 to TRBJ2-2, with 10 bases aligning to TRBD1. Germline lookup yields CDR1 SGHNT and CDR2 YYREEE (reference sequence). The CDR3 has 17 amino acids. Trimming took 4 bases from V and 6 from J; bases not matched to a gene: 12.

DNA for the CDR3: TGTGCCAGCAGCCCCACCAGGGGGGGGACGCAGTATTTT. Protein: CASSPTRGGTQYF. The chain combines TRBV14 with TRBJ2-3; D assignment may be TRBD1 or TRBD2 (7 bases each). The CDR3 totals 13 residues. Per germline, CDR1 SGHDN and CDR2 FVKESK. Trimming stripped 4 bases from V and 9 bases from J, with 14 bases between.

The count of this clone is one. The chain links TRBV18 to TRBJ2-3; 11 bases line up with TRBD2. This CDR3 has 19 amino acids. V shed 0 bases, J shed 1 base, and the junction held 9 bases outside the gene matches. Germline CDR1 and CDR2: KGHSH and LQKENI. This CDR3 reads CASSPPNFSGRARTDTQYF. The CDR3 bases are TGTGCCAGCTCACCACCGAATTTTAGCGGGAGGGCACGCACAGATACGCAGTATTTT.

The rearrangement links TRBV10-2 to TRBJ2-3; D unclear. Germline V lookup: CDR1 WSHSY, CDR2 SAAADI. V gave up 5 bases and J gave up 6 bases, with 6 bases separating them. This CDR3 spans 11 amino acids. The CDR3 nucleotides are TGCGCCAGCAGTCAGCTGGATACGCAGTATTTT. Translating it yields CASSQLDTQYF.

This rearrangement joins TRBV5-1 to TRBJ1-1, with 7 bases aligning to TRBD1. The length of the CDR3 is 13 residues. Germline assignment: CDR1 SGHRS and CDR2 YFSETQ. V was clipped by 3 bases and J by 6 bases; unmatched bases: 5. CDR3 protein: CASSSRTGPEAFF. The CDR3 nucleotides are TGCGCCAGCAGCTCTCGGACAGGACCTGAAGCTTTCTTT.

Here the CDR3 reads CASSIVWREGKNIQYF. The DNA of the CDR3 is TGTGCCAGTAGTATAGTCTGGCGGGAGGGCAAAAACATTCAGTACTTC. The chain recombines TRBV19 with TRBJ2-4; 9 nucleotides align to TRBD2. The CDR3 runs to 16 residues. Trimming at V came to 1 base and at J to 3 bases, leaving 4 bases not matched to a gene. Germline CDR1 and CDR2: LNHDA and SQIVND (reference sequence).

This chain joins TRBV28 and TRBJ1-5, with D hard to call. V was trimmed by 6 bases and J by 2 bases, leaving 17 bases between them. The germline gives CDR1 MDHEN, CDR2 SYDVKM. The CDR3 has 16 residues. This chain's CDR3 is CASRGGLIWGNQPQHF. The CDR3 nucleotides are TGTGCCAGCAGGGGAGGACTAATTTGGGGCAATCAGCCCCAGCATTTT.

J is TRBJ2-1 and V is TRBV7-9; 7 bases fit TRBD2. Unmatched junction bases numbered 2, after V lost 0 bases and J lost 6 bases. The CDR3 sequence is 14 residues long. Per the germline V gene, CDR1 is SEHNR and CDR2 is FQNEAQ (reference sequence). CDR3: CASSLASSGNEQFF. In DNA, the CDR3 is TGTGCCAGCAGCTTAGCCTCTAGCGGCAATGAGCAGTTCTTC.

This chain connects TRBV5-1 to TRBJ2-7; tentatively, D is TRBD1 or TRBD2 (6 bases each). Germline assignment: CDR1 SGHRS and CDR2 YFSETQ. The CDR3 contains 15 residues. Trimming pared 2 bases from V and 4 bases from J, leaving 16 bases between. CDR3 coding DNA: TGCGCCAGCAGCTTCTCAGGTGGAGGGGGATACGAGCAGTACTTC. This codes for CASSFSGGGGYEQYF.

The rearrangement links TRBV5-1 to TRBJ2-5; TRBD2 aligns across 7 bases. The CDR3 extends over 20 amino acids. Germline CDR1 and CDR2: SGHRS and YFSETQ. The ends lost 1 base at V and 4 bases at J; junction bases unmatched: 22. The CDR3 bases are TGCGCCAGCAGCTTGTCAGGCGGGAGAGGCTCGAAATTTCAACGAGAGACCCAGTACTTC. Its translation is CASSLSGGRGSKFQRETQYF.

The chain joins TRBV27 to TRBJ2-2; 10 positions match TRBD1. V trimming: 2 bases; J trimming: 8 bases; junction bases outside the gene matches: 11. CDR3 length equals 17 residues. Looked up from germline, CDR1 is MNHEY and CDR2 is SMNVEV (reference sequence). CDR3 sequence reads: CASSLPPRQGASGELFF. CDR3 in DNA: TGTGCCAGCAGTTTACCCCCCCGACAGGGGGCTAGTGGGGAGCTGTTTTTT.

The chain has TRBV30 and TRBJ1-2; 8 bases align to TRBD1. Germline CDR1 is GTSNPN and CDR2 is SVGIG (reference sequence). V dropped 3 bases and J dropped 6; count of bases not matched to a gene: 9. The CDR3 spans 14 residues. The CDR3 reads CAWRGLGQGDGYTF. The DNA of the CDR3 is TGTGCCTGGAGGGGATTAGGACAGGGAGATGGCTACACCTTC.

The J gene is TRBJ1-2, the V gene TRBV7-2, with unresolved D. V lost 3 bases and J 6 bases, leaving 8 bases between the germline ends. This CDR3 contains 12 residues. Germline CDR1 reads SGHTA; CDR2 reads FQGNSA. CDR3 DNA sequence: TGTGCCAGCAGCTTGCAGGTGAATGGCTACACCTTC. Translated: CASSLQVNGYTF.

The chain joins TRBV11-2 to TRBJ2-7; D is perhaps TRBD1 (5 bases). CDR1 and CDR2 (germline): SGHAT, FQNNGV. V lost 5 bases, J lost 3 bases, and 20 bases lay in between. There are 16 residues in the CDR3. The CDR3 DNA reads as TGTGCCAGCAGCCCACGGCCGCAGACAGATTTCTACGAGCAGTACTTC. It specifies CASSPRPQTDFYEQYF.

This chain links TRBV7-9 with TRBJ1-1, with TRBD1 as a possible D gene (5 bases). V was clipped by 1 base and J by 4 bases, with 13 bases between them. CDR1 and CDR2 from the germline V gene are SEHNR and FQNEAQ (reference sequence). This CDR3 is 15 amino acids long. The CDR3 sequence is CASSLGARVSTEAFF. CDR3 DNA sequence: TGTGCCAGCAGCTTAGGCGCCAGGGTGAGCACTGAAGCTTTCTTT.

The chain links TRBV6-5 to TRBJ1-2; D is unclear. The ends were cut back, 0 bases at V and 4 bases at J, with 15 bases in the middle. The CDR3 has 16 amino acids. Per the germline V gene, CDR1 is MNHEY and CDR2 is SVGAGI. CDR3: CASSYSRSGAFYGYTF. The CDR3 DNA is TGTGCCAGCAGTTACTCGAGGTCAGGCGCTTTCTATGGCTACACCTTC.

The count of this clone is one. The sample has other DNA sequences that encode this CDR3 too. The rearrangement links TRBV2 to TRBJ2-7; 13 bases are a match to TRBD2. CDR3 length: 14 residues. With 4 bases clipped from V and 3 bases from J, the junction kept 0 bases outside the gene matches. Germline CDR1 SNHLY, CDR2 FYNNEI. The CDR3 DNA sequence: TGTGCCAGCAGTGGGACTAGCGGGAGCTACGAGCAGTACTTC. Translation gives CASSGTSGSYEQYF.